A selection of T cell receptor beta chains follows, all from one sample in a study of OX40 agonist ivuxolimab in advanced cancers. The method was immunoSEQ multiplex PCR; TCRdb's version includes in-frame clones alone and lacks a portion of them. The profile shows around 60,000 clones, approximately 86% of them singletons. Sequenced here: CD4+ or CD8+ T cells sorted from blood, sampled in a trial of the OX40 agonist ivuxolimab. The receptor set was obtained from an adult with an advanced solid tumor such as melanoma, head and neck, liver or kidney cancer. The CDR3 runs from the conserved cysteine through the conserved F or W. The D gene is left open where the match is weak. Expanded clones are given a class, and other clones once, few, many or no size at all.

J | D | V | size | CDR3 | DNA
TRBJ2-2 | . | TRBV2 | . | CASRDYPHSGELFF | TGTGCCAGCAGGGACTACCCCCACTCCGGGGAGCTGTTTTTT
TRBJ1-4 | . | TRBV15 | . | CATSRDLGDEKLFF | TGTGCCACCAGCAGAGATCTAGGAGATGAAAAACTGTTTTTT
TRBJ1-4 | . | TRBV7-2 | . | CASTLGGDEKLFF | TGTGCCAGCACCCTCGGCGGCGATGAAAAACTGTTTTTT
TRBJ2-7 | . | TRBV2 | few | CASSESSYEQYF | TGTGCCAGCAGTGAAAGCTCCTACGAGCAGTACTTC
TRBJ2-3 | TRBD2 | TRBV29-1 | . | CSADLGGGGADTQYF | TGCAGCGCCGATCTCGGGGGGGGCGGTGCAGATACGCAGTATTTT
TRBJ2-1 | TRBD2 | TRBV7-3 | . | CASSLGLADYNEQFF | TGTGCCAGCAGCTTGGGACTAGCGGACTACAATGAGCAGTTCTTC
TRBJ2-6 | . | TRBV19 | . | CASSILPGAAPGANVLTF | TGTGCCAGTAGTATTTTACCGGGGGCCGCCCCTGGGGCCAACGTCCTGACTTTC
TRBJ2-2 | . | TRBV29-1 | . | CSVEDRPTGELFF | TGCAGCGTTGAAGATAGGCCTACCGGGGAGCTGTTTTTT
TRBJ2-1 | . | TRBV28 | . | CASTPRRPYNEQFF | TGTGCCAGCACCCCGCGGAGACCCTACAATGAGCAGTTCTTC
TRBJ2-5 | . | TRBV30 | . | CAWSVRRKETQYF | TGTGCCTGGAGTGTTCGGAGGAAAGAGACCCAGTACTTC
TRBJ1-1 | TRBD1 | TRBV10-3 | once | CAITRQGSTEAFF | TGTGCCATCACTAGACAGGGGAGCACTGAAGCTTTCTTT
TRBJ2-7 | . | TRBV5-8 | . | CASSPQGYEQYF | TGTGCCAGCAGTCCACAGGGCTACGAGCAGTACTTC
TRBJ2-7 | . | TRBV10-3 | . | CAIRIADLSYEQYF | TGTGCCATCAGGATAGCGGATCTCTCCTACGAGCAGTACTTC
TRBJ1-6 | . | TRBV6-6 | . | CASSYGGAGGSPLHF | TGTGCCAGCAGTTATGGGGGGGCGGGTGGATCACCCCTCCACTTT
TRBJ1-3 | . | TRBV13 | . | CASSRTGTRGNTIYF | TGTGCCAGCAGCCGCACCGGGACACGTGGAAACACCATATATTTT
TRBJ2-6 | TRBD2 | TRBV27 | . | CASSLSGGEAGANVLTF | TGTGCCAGCAGTCTTAGCGGGGGGGAGGCTGGGGCCAACGTCCTGACTTTC
TRBJ2-1 | TRBD2 | TRBV7-9 | . | CASSLGGLAGAYNEQFF | TGTGCCAGCAGCTTAGGAGGACTAGCGGGAGCCTACAATGAGCAGTTCTTC
TRBJ1-5 | . | TRBV4-3 | . | CASSQSVDQPQHF | TGCGCCAGCAGCCAATCCGTCGATCAGCCCCAGCATTTT
TRBJ1-2 | . | TRBV6-5 | . | CASRPDLLGYTF | TGTGCCAGCAGACCCGACTTACTTGGCTACACCTTC
TRBJ2-1 | TRBD2 | TRBV5-1 | once | CASSPTGTSGRASYNEQFF | TGCGCCAGCAGCCCAACCGGGACTAGCGGGAGGGCATCCTACAATGAGCAGTTCTTC
TRBJ1-4 | . | TRBV13 | . | CASSLTGLANEKLFF | TGTGCCAGCAGCCTTACAGGGTTGGCTAATGAAAAACTGTTTTTT
TRBJ1-1 | . | TRBV19 | . | CASSIGEAKAFF | TGTGCCAGTAGTATCGGCGAGGCTAAGGCTTTCTTT
TRBJ2-1 | . | TRBV4-1 | once | CASSQDPETYNEQFF | TGCGCCAGCAGCCAAGATCCGGAGACCTACAATGAGCAGTTCTTC
TRBJ2-5 | TRBD1 | TRBV5-1 | . | CASSSGTVNQETQYF | TGCGCCAGCAGCTCGGGGACAGTTAATCAAGAGACCCAGTACTTC
TRBJ2-3 | . | TRBV6-5 | . | CASSYSDSGTDTQYF | TGTGCCAGCAGTTATTCTGACTCGGGCACAGATACGCAGTATTTT
TRBJ1-2 | . | TRBV11-2 | . | CASSLSPGFNYGYTF | TGTGCCAGCAGCTTATCCCCAGGCTTTAACTATGGCTACACCTTC
TRBJ1-5 | . | TRBV18 | . | CASPTTGLNQPQHF | TGTGCCAGCCCTACCACAGGACTCAATCAGCCCCAGCATTTT
TRBJ2-1 | TRBD2 | TRBV19 | . | CASSMGLAGGFSSYNEQFF | TGTGCCAGTAGTATGGGGCTAGCGGGAGGATTCAGCTCCTACAATGAGCAGTTCTTC
TRBJ2-7 | . | TRBV19 | . | CASSRDALSYEQYF | TGTGCCAGTAGTCGGGACGCTCTGTCCTACGAGCAGTACTTC
TRBJ2-1 | . | TRBV25-1 | once | CASSDGRNPNEQFF | TGTGCCAGCAGTGATGGCAGGAACCCCAATGAGCAGTTCTTC
TRBJ2-7 | TRBD1 | TRBV6-1 | once | CASSVLMGQGNEQYF | TGTGCCAGCAGTGTATTGATGGGACAGGGGAACGAGCAGTACTTC
TRBJ1-1 | . | TRBV14 | . | CASSQGILNTEAFF | TGTGCCAGCAGCCAAGGTATCTTGAACACTGAAGCTTTCTTT
TRBJ2-1 | TRBD2 | TRBV27 | . | CASSWGLASGKNEQFF | TGTGCCAGCAGTTGGGGCTTGGCTAGCGGGAAAAATGAGCAGTTCTTC
TRBJ1-1 | . | TRBV10-3 | . | CAISESNRNSPSNTEAFF | TGTGCCATCAGTGAGTCCAACAGGAACTCGCCGTCGAACACTGAAGCTTTCTTT
TRBJ2-5 | TRBD2 | TRBV5-6 | . | CASSLRRGQETQYF | TGTGCCAGCAGCTTGAGGCGGGGGCAAGAGACCCAGTACTTC
TRBJ1-2 | . | TRBV5-1 | . | CASSLETASYGYTF | TGCGCCAGCAGCTTGGAGACTGCGAGCTATGGCTACACCTTC
TRBJ2-7 | . | TRBV5-6 | . | CASAPSNLNEQYF | TGTGCCAGCGCGCCGTCGAACTTGAACGAGCAGTACTTC
TRBJ2-5 | TRBD2 | TRBV27 | . | CAGRPGRTSGSGGETQYF | TGTGCCGGCAGACCCGGGAGGACTAGCGGGAGCGGAGGAGAGACCCAGTACTTC
TRBJ1-2 | TRBD1 | TRBV5-6 | . | CASSSDRVGYGYTF | TGTGCCAGCAGCTCGGACAGGGTTGGCTATGGCTACACCTTC
TRBJ2-4 | . | TRBV19 | . | CASIMIELAKNIQYF | TGTGCCAGTATAATGATCGAGTTAGCCAAAAACATTCAGTACTTC
TRBJ1-5 | . | TRBV5-1 | . | CASSLAPPDGNQPQHF | TGCGCCAGCAGCTTGGCGCCCCCTGACGGGAACCAGCCCCAGCATTTT
TRBJ2-1 | TRBD1 | TRBV2 | . | CASSGDRGVYNEQFF | TGTGCCAGCAGTGGGGACAGGGGTGTCTACAATGAGCAGTTCTTC
TRBJ2-3 | . | TRBV18 | . | CASSPTRTSTDTQYF | TGTGCCAGCTCACCAACCAGGACTAGCACAGATACGCAGTATTTT
TRBJ2-3 | TRBD1 | TRBV7-9 | . | CASSSQGASTDTQYF | TGTGCCAGCAGCTCCCAGGGGGCTAGCACAGATACGCAGTATTTT
TRBJ2-1 | TRBD2 | TRBV4-3 | . | CASSQLAGSYNEQFF | TGCGCCAGCAGCCAACTAGCGGGCTCCTACAATGAGCAGTTCTTC
TRBJ2-6 | TRBD1 | TRBV4-1 | . | CASSRDGDSSGANVLTF | TGCGCCAGCAGCCGGGACGGGGACAGCTCTGGGGCCAACGTCCTGACTTTC
TRBJ2-5 | . | TRBV21-1 | . | CASSKLMAANRLETQYF | TGTGCCAGCAGCAAATTGATGGCTGCGAATAGACTAGAGACCCAGTACTTC